A single sample is the source of the 24 T cell receptor beta chains below, sequenced in a study of cytomegalovirus exposure and HLA in healthy donors (dated by TCRdb to about 2017). Library method: the immunoSEQ multiplex PCR assay. Imported from immuneACCESS, the table was reduced by TCRdb to in-frame sequences with V and J called. These copies leave out some clones; in studies compared against another copy, an unresolved V gene accounts for under half, and the cause of the remainder is not known. Counted in this sample were about 150,000 clones; approximately 91% of them appeared once. Over 3% of the sample goes to the ten largest clones. Sequencing was done on a sample of PBMCs. The receptor source for this set is a woman aged 18-35 years in good health and CMV-seropositive.

The V and J genes are TRBV6-1 and TRBJ1-5, with D perhaps TRBD1 (6 bases). CDR3 length equals 13 residues. Germline loops: CDR1 MNHNS, CDR2 SASEGT. Trimming took 7 bases from V and 6 from J, leaving 13 bases between them. The CDR3 sequence is CASKPGDAQPQHF. The CDR3 DNA reads TGTGCCAGCAAGCCAGGGGATGCTCAGCCCCAGCATTTT.

J is TRBJ2-2 and V is TRBV19, with TRBD1 matching over 7 bases. Unmatched junction bases numbered 10, after V lost 6 bases and J lost 9 bases. The CDR3 runs 14 residues. Germline assignment: CDR1 LNHDA and CDR2 SQIVND (reference sequence). CDR3 nucleotide sequence: TGTGCCAGTAGACCACCAGGGGGATTGCGGGAGCTGTTTTTT. It encodes CASRPPGGLRELFF.

This sequence joins TRBV7-6 and TRBJ2-1; TRBD1 is a possible D gene (6 bases). Deletions cut 2 bases from V and 5 bases from J, with 13 bases between. CDR3 length: 15 residues. The germline gives CDR1 SGHVS, CDR2 FNYEAQ. CDR3 in amino acids: CASSLRTGSDNEQFF. Here the CDR3 DNA reads TGTGCCAGCAGCTTAAGAACAGGGTCCGACAATGAGCAGTTCTTC.

The chain recombines TRBV10-3 with TRBJ2-2; tentatively, D is TRBD2 (6 bases). Per germline, CDR1 ENHRY and CDR2 SYGVKD. The CDR3 loop spans 17 amino acids. Trimming pared 6 bases from V and 2 bases from J, leaving 19 bases between. The CDR3 region has the DNA TGTGCCATCAGGGGGATAGCGGCCAAATCCAACACCGGGGAGCTGTTTTTT. Translating gives CAIRGIAAKSNTGELFF.

This chain connects TRBV19 to TRBJ2-6, with TRBD2 identical over 9 bases. The CDR3 loop spans 17 amino acids. V trimming: 3 bases; J trimming: 3 bases; junction bases outside the gene matches: 6. CDR1 LNHDA and CDR2 SQIVND come from the germline V gene (reference sequence). CDR3 DNA sequence: TGTGCCAGTAGTATTTTAGCGGGAGTTCTTGGGGCCAACGTCCTGACTTTC. Protein sequence: CASSILAGVLGANVLTF.

The chain employs TRBV7-2 and TRBJ2-1, with TRBD2 matching 10 bases. Germline values: CDR1 SGHTA, CDR2 FQGNSA. J gave up 13 bases and V 2 bases, and 14 bases lay outside the gene matches. This CDR3 is 16 amino acids long. The CDR3 DNA sequence: TGTGCCAGCAGCTTATTTTCTAGCGGGAGTAATGGGGGACAGTTCTTC. Protein: CASSLFSSGSNGGQFF.

This clone appeared once. V gene TRBV7-6 combines with J gene TRBJ2-7, with 7 bases aligning to TRBD2. J lost 5 bases, V lost 0 bases, and 10 bases had no gene match. CDR3 size: 16 residues. CDR1 is SGHVS and CDR2 is FNYEAQ in the germline V gene. The CDR3 sequence: CASSLALGEGGDEQYF. Here the CDR3 DNA reads TGTGCCAGCAGCTTAGCGCTGGGGGAGGGCGGGGACGAGCAGTACTTC.

This chain joins TRBV18 and TRBJ2-7; 7 nucleotides align to TRBD2. V shed 0 bases and J 4 bases; nucleotides not matched to a gene: 3. CDR3 size: 14 residues. The germline V gene encodes CDR1 KGHSH and CDR2 LQKENI. DNA for the CDR3: TGTGCCAGCTCACCACCATCAGCGGGGTACGAGCAGTACTTC. Its translation: CASSPPSAGYEQYF.

The chain couples TRBV11-3 to TRBJ1-5; a possible D gene is TRBD1 (6 bases). This CDR3 is 17 amino acids long. Germline V gene data show CDR1 as SGHNT and CDR2 as YENEEA. V was clipped by 1 base and J by 5 bases, with 18 bases between them. The CDR3 loop is CASSLAPLPGTYQPQHF. CDR3 DNA sequence: TGTGCCAGCAGCTTAGCTCCGCTACCCGGGACATATCAGCCCCAGCATTTT.

The V gene is TRBV2, the J gene TRBJ1-5; TRBD1 agrees at 9 bases. Trimming at V came to 6 bases and at J to 2 bases, leaving 8 bases not matched to a gene. Germline-derived CDR1 and CDR2 are SNHLY and FYNNEI. There are 16 residues in the CDR3. CDR3 DNA sequence: TGTGCCAGCAGCGGGACAGGGCGGAGGGGCAATCAGCCCCAGCATTTT. This codes for CASSGTGRRGNQPQHF.

The chain carries TRBV5-6 and TRBJ2-5, with D perhaps matching TRBD2 (6 bases). CDR1 SGHDT and CDR2 YYEEEE come from the germline V gene. V was shortened by 0 bases and J by 5 bases, with 14 bases between the two germline ends. The CDR3 is 15 amino acids. The CDR3 loop reads CASSLDREPWETQYF. The DNA for the CDR3 is TGTGCCAGCAGCTTGGACCGGGAGCCCTGGGAGACCCAGTACTTC.

The chain combines TRBV2 with TRBJ1-2; TRBD1 agrees at 12 bases. Germline V gene lookup returns CDR1 SNHLY and CDR2 FYNNEI. This CDR3 is built from 16 residues. The V segment lost 3 bases and the J segment 4 bases; nucleotides outside the gene matches: 6. CDR3 protein: CASSDAGTGGFYGYTF. The DNA for the CDR3 is TGTGCCAGCAGTGACGCCGGGACAGGGGGCTTCTATGGCTACACCTTC.

The CDR3 bases are TGTGCCAGCAGCCTCCAGCGAACTAACTATGGCTACACCTTC. Its protein is CASSLQRTNYGYTF. The chain employs TRBV11-2 and TRBJ1-2; no clear D gene. The CDR3 covers 14 residues. The germline CDR1 and CDR2 sequences are SGHAT and FQNNGV. Trimming cost V 5 bases and J 0 bases, with 10 bases left between them.

This clone has a handful of counts. The rearrangement uses TRBV7-9 and TRBJ2-1, with 7 bases lining up with TRBD1. This CDR3 is 14 amino acids long. V gave up 2 bases and J gave up 7 bases; unmatched junction bases: 5. CDR1 and CDR2 (germline): SEHNR, FQNEAQ (reference sequence). The CDR3 DNA is TGTGCCAGCAGCTTACCGACAGGGAAAAATGAGCAGTTCTTC. Residues: CASSLPTGKNEQFF.

The chain joins TRBV6-1 to TRBJ1-2; no definite D call. Germline values: CDR1 MNHNS, CDR2 SASEGT. The CDR3 runs 11 residues. The V and J ends lost 3 bases and 6 bases respectively, with 5 bases between them. The CDR3 is CASSDPDGYTF. As DNA, the CDR3 is TGTGCCAGCAGTGACCCAGATGGCTACACCTTC.

CDR3 DNA sequence: TGCGCCAGCAGCTTGTCAGCGGGAGGGCTGGAGCAGTTCTTC. Its protein product is CASSLSAGGLEQFF. V usage is TRBV5-1 and J usage is TRBJ2-1; 10 bases align to TRBD2. The CDR3 length is 14 residues. V lost 1 base, J lost 10 bases, and 5 bases stayed unmatched. Germline V CDR1 and CDR2: SGHRS, YFSETQ.

This chain links TRBV29-1 with TRBJ2-7; D is undetermined. The germline V gene encodes CDR1 SQVTM and CDR2 ANQGSEA. V was clipped by 2 bases and J by 2 bases, with 4 bases between them. The CDR3 length is 11 residues. In nucleotides, the CDR3 is TGCAGCGTTGAACAGGCCTACGAGCAGTACTTC. This encodes CSVEQAYEQYF.

This chain joins TRBV7-9 and TRBJ1-4, with 11 nucleotides matching TRBD1. In germline, CDR1 is SEHNR, CDR2 FQNEAQ (reference sequence). The junction had 4 bases not matched to a gene; V was cut back by 5 bases and J by 5 bases. The CDR3 consists of 15 residues. DNA for the CDR3: TGTGCCAGCAGCCCGCGGACAGGGGGCAATGAAAAACTGTTTTTT. The encoded protein is CASSPRTGGNEKLFF. Complete variable domain (other parts from reference TRBV7-9 and TRBJ1-4): DTGVSQNPRHKITKRGQNVTFRCDPISEHNRLYWYRQTLGQGPEFLTYFQNEAQLEKSRLLSDRFSAERPKGSFSTLEIQRTEQGDSAMYLCASSPRTGGNEKLFFGSGTQLSVL.

This clone was detected only a few times. The chain carries TRBV4-2 and TRBJ2-2; D may be TRBD2 (6 bases). V lost 0 bases, J lost 6 bases, and 11 bases lay in between. The CDR3 has 15 amino acids. Germline CDR1 reads LGHNA; CDR2 reads YNFKEQ. CDR3 DNA sequence: TGTGCCAGCAGCCAAGATGGGGAGGAAGCCGGGGAGCTGTTTTTT. This sequence encodes CASSQDGEEAGELFF.

The rearrangement uses TRBV28 and TRBJ2-5; D possibly corresponds to TRBD1 (6 bases). The CDR3 has 14 amino acids. Germline values: CDR1 MDHEN, CDR2 SYDVKM. V lost 3 bases and J 3 bases, leaving 11 bases between the germline ends. As DNA, the CDR3 is TGTGCCAGCAGTTTTAGGGGGTTGGAAGAGACCCAGTACTTC. This gives the protein CASSFRGLEETQYF.

The chain employs TRBV9 and TRBJ2-6; D remains unclear. CDR1 is SGDLS, CDR2 YYNGEE, per germline. Deletions cut 3 bases from V and 1 base from J, with 5 bases between. CDR3 size: 14 residues. This CDR3 is CASSDLSGANVLTF. In nucleotides, the CDR3 is TGTGCCAGCAGCGATTTATCTGGGGCCAACGTCCTGACTTTC.

This sequence joins TRBV7-9 and TRBJ1-5, with D hard to call. Per germline, CDR1 SEHNR and CDR2 FQNEAQ (reference sequence). Trimming left V 5 bases short and J 5 bases short, with 7 bases between. CDR3 length: 12 amino acids. The CDR3 is CASSLTDQPQHF. The CDR3 bases are TGTGCCAGCAGCCTAACTGATCAGCCCCAGCATTTT.

The chain couples TRBV7-6 to TRBJ2-5; 7 nucleotides align to TRBD2. CDR3 length: 16 amino acids. CDR1 is SGHVS and CDR2 is FNYEAQ in the germline V gene. The ends lost 5 bases at V and 9 bases at J; junction bases unmatched: 18. CDR3 DNA sequence: TGTGCCAGCAGCGCCCAGCCTAGCGGCCCTCCGTCCGCCCAGTACTTC. This codes for CASSAQPSGPPSAQYF.

The sample holds one count of this clone. This chain joins TRBV7-9 and TRBJ2-5; D ambiguous. V gave up 0 bases and J gave up 2 bases, with 10 bases separating them. Germline CDR1 SEHNR, CDR2 FQNEAQ (reference sequence). This CDR3 spans 15 amino acids. Written as DNA, the CDR3 is TGTGCCAGCAGCTTAGCGATAACAGAACAAGAGACCCAGTACTTC. Its protein is CASSLAITEQETQYF.